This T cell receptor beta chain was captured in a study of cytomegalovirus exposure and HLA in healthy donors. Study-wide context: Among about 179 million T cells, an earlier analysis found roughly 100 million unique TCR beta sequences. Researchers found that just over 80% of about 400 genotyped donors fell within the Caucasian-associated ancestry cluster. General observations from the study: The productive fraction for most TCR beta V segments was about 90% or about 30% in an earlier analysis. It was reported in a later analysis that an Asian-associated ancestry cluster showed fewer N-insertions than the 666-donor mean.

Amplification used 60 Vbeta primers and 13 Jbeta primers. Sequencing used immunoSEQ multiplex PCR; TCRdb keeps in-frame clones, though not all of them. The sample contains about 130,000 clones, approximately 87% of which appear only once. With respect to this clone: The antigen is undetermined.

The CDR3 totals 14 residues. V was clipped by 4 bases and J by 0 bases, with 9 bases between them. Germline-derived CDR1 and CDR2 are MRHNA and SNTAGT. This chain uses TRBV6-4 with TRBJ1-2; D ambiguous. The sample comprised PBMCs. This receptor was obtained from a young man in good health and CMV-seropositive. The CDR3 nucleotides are TGTGCCAGCAGTGCCAACGGAGCTAACTATGGCTACACCTTC. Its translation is CASSANGANYGYTF.